The clone carrying this T cell receptor (beta chain) appeared once. The sample is drawn from a study of control samples from healthy donors and cancer patients. Measured with immunoSEQ multiplex PCR; TCRdb has only the in-frame clones, and not every one. The sample includes roughly 58,000 clones, more than 75% seen only once; the top ten take about 13%. Per germline, CDR1 MDHEN and CDR2 SYDVKM. Trimming shortened V by 2 bases and J by 3 bases, and 8 bases separated the two germline ends. The CDR3 sequence is 13 residues long. This chain uses TRBV28 with TRBJ2-7, with D possibly being TRBD1 (5 bases). The source of this sequence is a woman aged 55-69 years with lung cancer. What was sequenced was PBMCs. DNA of the CDR3: TGTGCCAGCAGTTTAAATCAGGGCTACGAGCAGTACTTC. Residues: CASSLNQGYEQYF.